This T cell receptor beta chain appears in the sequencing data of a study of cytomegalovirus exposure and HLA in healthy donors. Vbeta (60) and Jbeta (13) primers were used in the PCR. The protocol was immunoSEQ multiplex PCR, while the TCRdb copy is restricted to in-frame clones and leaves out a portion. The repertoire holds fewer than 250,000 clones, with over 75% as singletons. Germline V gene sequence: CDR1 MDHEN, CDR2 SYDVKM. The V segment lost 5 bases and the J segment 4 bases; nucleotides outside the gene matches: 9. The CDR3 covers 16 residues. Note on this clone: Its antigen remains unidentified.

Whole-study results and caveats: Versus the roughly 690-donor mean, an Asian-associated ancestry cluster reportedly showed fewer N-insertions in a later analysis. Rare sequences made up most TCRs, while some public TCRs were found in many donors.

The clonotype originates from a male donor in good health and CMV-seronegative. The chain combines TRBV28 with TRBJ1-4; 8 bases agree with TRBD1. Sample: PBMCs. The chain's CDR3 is CASSPAGQGDNEKLFF. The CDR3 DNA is TGTGCCAGCAGTCCAGCCGGACAGGGAGATAATGAAAAACTGTTTTTT. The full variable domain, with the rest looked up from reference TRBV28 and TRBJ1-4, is DVKVTQSSRYLVKRTGEKVFLECVQDMDHENMFWYRQDPGLGLRLIYFSYDVKMKEKGDIPEGYSVSREKKERFSLILESASTNQTSMYLCASSPAGQGDNEKLFFGSGTQLSVL.